Given below is one TCR beta chain in context. The sample comes from a study of CD8 T cells in Susac syndrome. Random-hexamer reverse transcription was applied to roughly 0.5 to 1 ug RNA. Amplification of TCR beta CDR3 was carried out by immunoSEQ multiplex PCR, which covered 54 Vbeta and 13 Jbeta segments. TCRdb redid the calling of the immunoSEQ multiplex PCR reads with MiXCR, one entry per CDR3 protein. The sample has approximately 200,000 distinct CDR3 sequences, 90% to 96% seen once. The sample taken for sequencing was CD4+ T cells from PBMCs. The receptor was derived from a human donor with multiple sclerosis.

The CDR3 DNA reads TGTGCCAGCAGCTTAGTCGCGGACAGGGGGTCCGGGGAGCTGTTTTTT. Protein product: CASSLVADRGSGELFF. This chain uses TRBV7-2 with TRBJ2-2, with 10 bases lining up with TRBD1. The CDR3 spans 16 residues. V gave up 1 base and J gave up 6 bases; unmatched junction bases: 5. Germline V gives CDR1 SGHTA, CDR2 FQGNSA.